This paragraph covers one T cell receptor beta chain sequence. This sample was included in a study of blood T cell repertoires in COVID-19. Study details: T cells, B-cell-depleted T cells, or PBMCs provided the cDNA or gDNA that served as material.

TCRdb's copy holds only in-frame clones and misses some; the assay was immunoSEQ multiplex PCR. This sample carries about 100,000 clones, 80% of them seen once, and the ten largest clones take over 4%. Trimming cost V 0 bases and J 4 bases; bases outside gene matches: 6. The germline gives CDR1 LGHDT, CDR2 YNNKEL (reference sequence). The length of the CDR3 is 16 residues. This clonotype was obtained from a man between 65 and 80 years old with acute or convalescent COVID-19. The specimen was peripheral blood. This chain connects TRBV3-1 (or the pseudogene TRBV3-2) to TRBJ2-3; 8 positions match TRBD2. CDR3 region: CASSQDYGGAADTQYF. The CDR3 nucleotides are TGTGCCAGCAGCCAAGATTACGGGGGGGCAGCAGATACGCAGTATTTT.